This TCR beta chain stems from a study of a mutant IDH1 vaccine in newly diagnosed glioma. Time point indicated: baseline, week 1 (first vaccination visit). The treatment is: pre-vaccination baseline after standard-of-care therapy. Assay used: immunoSEQ multiplex PCR; TCRdb lists only in-frame clones, some missing. The data contain about 59,000 clones, approximately 92% of them seen just once; the ten biggest clones take up over 2.5%. Germline lookup yields CDR1 LNHDA and CDR2 SQIVND (reference sequence). The CDR3 is 17 amino acids. Between the trimmed V and J ends, which lost 2 bases and 5 bases, there was a span of 19 bases.

This specimen consisted of PBMCs, obtained from a glioma patient treated with radiotherapy, temozolomide or both. This clonotype originated in a man in his fifties or sixties with glioma. V is TRBV19 and J is TRBJ1-5, with a possible D match to TRBD1 (6 bases). Written as DNA, the CDR3 is TGTGCCAGTAGTATAATGACAGGACGTGAGGGGGATCAGCCCCAGCATTTT. This codes for CASSIMTGREGDQPQHF.